This T cell receptor beta chain derives from a study of CD8 T cells in ankylosing spondylitis. Study results and limitations: In ankylosing spondylitis patients, matched synovial fluid reportedly showed significant enrichment of disease-linked clones. Characteristic, it appeared, of ankylosing spondylitis blood was a TCR beta motif of about eight highly homologous variants.

Libraries of TCR beta came from quantitative 5'-RACE with molecular barcodes. TCRdb independently ran MiXCR on the 5' RACE reads; one entry per CDR3 protein. Of a few hundred thousand distinct CDR3 sequences listed, roughly 13% were seen once; the top ten hold under 7.5%. Turning to this clonotype: What it binds is unknown.

Deletions cut 10 bases from V and 6 bases from J, with 21 bases between. Germline loops: CDR1 ENHRY, CDR2 SYGVKD. This CDR3 region has 14 residues. The receptor was isolated from a male donor with ankylosing spondylitis. V gene TRBV10-3 combines with J gene TRBJ1-2; D is perhaps TRBD1 (5 bases). The sample taken for sequencing was blood, either unsorted or a sorted T cell fraction (not recorded which). As DNA, the CDR3 is TGTGCCAGCCGGGGGGACCCCTCGTTAAATGGCTACACCTTC. Protein: CASRGDPSLNGYTF.